Below are 25 T cell receptor beta chains sequenced from a single sample in a study of T cells after posttransplantation cyclophosphamide. Assay: immunoSEQ multiplex PCR; the TCRdb copy retains only in-frame clones and omits some. The profile covers over 30,000 clones, none occurring a single time. Sequenced sample: PBMCs. All receptors come from a girl between 5 and 17 years old in good health, CMV-negative, and a related stem cell transplant donor.

J is TRBJ2-3 and V is TRBV30, with 8 nucleotides matching TRBD1. The CDR3 has 14 amino acids. The junction had 9 bases not matched to a gene; V was cut back by 8 bases and J by 2 bases. The germline gives CDR1 GTSNPN, CDR2 SVGIG (reference sequence). The CDR3 DNA follows: TGTGCCGCCCAACCGGGACAGGTCACAGATACGCAGTATTTT. Protein sequence: CAAQPGQVTDTQYF.

Many counts were recorded for this clone. The J gene is TRBJ1-1, the V gene TRBV10-1; D unclear. Trimming took off 2 bases at V and 6 bases at J, with 16 bases between the two ends. CDR3 length: 15 residues. Germline V gene sequence: CDR1 WNHNN, CDR2 SYGVQD (reference sequence). CDR3 in DNA: TGCGCCAGCAGTGAGACTATAGAGGGTTCCTCTGAAGCTTTCTTT. Translation gives CASSETIEGSSEAFF.

This clone was seen at least ten times. This chain connects TRBV6-1 to TRBJ1-1; no clear D. Deletions cut 1 base from V and 10 bases from J, with 10 bases between. Per the germline V gene, CDR1 is MNHNS and CDR2 is SASEGT. The CDR3 is made up of 12 amino acids. The CDR3 region is CASSEGIVRAFF. For the CDR3, the DNA is TGTGCCAGCAGTGAAGGAATAGTCCGAGCTTTCTTT.

This clone showed up many times. This sequence joins TRBV2 and TRBJ1-4; a weak D match, TRBD1 (6 bases). CDR1 and CDR2 from the germline V gene are SNHLY and FYNNEI. V shed 1 base and J shed 3 bases, with 21 bases lying between them. The length of the CDR3 is 19 residues. CDR3 sequence: CASSEVIRVFGQSNEKLFF. CDR3 DNA: TGTGCCAGCAGTGAAGTAATACGGGTCTTCGGACAGTCTAATGAAAAACTGTTTTTT. The variable domain in full, with the rest retrieved from reference TRBV2 and TRBJ1-4, is EPEVTQTPSHQVTQMGQEVILRCVPISNHLYFYWYRQILGQKVEFLVSFYNNEISEKSEIFDDQFSVERPDGSNFTLKIRSTKLEDSAMYFCASSEVIRVFGQSNEKLFFGSGTQLSVL.

This clone was counted only a few times. The V and J genes are TRBV5-1 and TRBJ1-1, with D uncertain. The CDR3 is 15 residues long. Trimming left V 0 bases short and J 0 bases short, with 9 bases between. The germline V gene encodes CDR1 SGHRS and CDR2 YFSETQ. Here the CDR3 reads CASSLAAGMNTEAFF. Here the CDR3 DNA reads TGCGCCAGCAGCTTGGCCGCGGGGATGAACACTGAAGCTTTCTTT.

This clone showed up just a few times. V is TRBV7-2 and J is TRBJ1-2; 10 nucleotides match TRBD1. Losses at the gene ends were 2 bases for V and 4 bases for J; bases not matched to a gene: 16. The germline gives CDR1 SGHTA, CDR2 FQGNSA. There are 19 residues in the CDR3. CDR3 residues: CASSLPGQGIQELTYGYTF. In DNA form, the CDR3 reads TGTGCCAGCAGCTTACCGGGACAGGGGATACAAGAACTCACCTATGGCTACACCTTC.

This clone was counted between two and nine times. The chain recombines TRBV4-1 with TRBJ1-5; D is undetermined. V gave up 2 bases and J gave up 6 bases, with 14 bases separating them. Germline loops: CDR1 MGHRA, CDR2 YSYEKL. CDR3 length: 15 amino acids. The CDR3, as DNA: TGCGCCAGCAGCCAATTTGATGGGCTGGGTCAGCCCCAGCATTTT. Its protein product is CASSQFDGLGQPQHF.

This clone was counted only a few times. This chain uses TRBV28 with TRBJ1-6; 9 nucleotides align to TRBD1. V gave up 6 bases and J gave up 7 bases; unmatched junction bases: 4. The CDR3 length is 14 residues. The germline V gene has CDR1 MDHEN and CDR2 SYDVKM. CDR3 DNA sequence: TGTGCCAGCAGCCCCGACAGGGGGAATTCACCCCTCCACTTT. Translating it yields CASSPDRGNSPLHF.

This clone was observed a few times. The genes are TRBV28 and TRBJ2-2; D might be TRBD2 (5 bases). The V gene's germline CDR1 is MDHEN and CDR2 SYDVKM. The CDR3 totals 13 residues. V gave up 7 bases and J gave up 7 bases, with 13 bases separating them. The CDR3 DNA follows: TGTGCCAGCACCATAGCTGAGGGCGGGGAGCTGTTTTTT. Protein: CASTIAEGGELFF.

Only a few counts were recorded for this clone. This chain uses TRBV2 with TRBJ1-5; D remains unclear. Germline CDR1 and CDR2: SNHLY and FYNNEI. The V and J ends lost 6 bases and 0 bases respectively, with 12 bases between them. CDR3 length: 15 amino acids. The CDR3 protein is CASSPEAYSNQPQHF. In DNA, the CDR3 is TGTGCCAGCAGCCCCGAGGCCTATAGCAATCAGCCCCAGCATTTT.

The chain couples TRBV7-9 to TRBJ2-7; D is possibly TRBD2 (7 bases). V was pared by 5 bases and J by 2 bases, with 13 bases between. The germline V gene has CDR1 SEHNR and CDR2 FQNEAQ (reference sequence). The CDR3 spans 14 residues. The CDR3 region has the DNA TGTGCCAGCAGCCTGCCGGGGGGCACCTACGAGCAGTACTTC. This encodes CASSLPGGTYEQYF.

In its sample, this clone was seen many times. The junction shows a germline mismatch at one end, possibly a read error. In DNA form, the CDR3 reads TGTGCCAGCAGTGAGGCTCCCTTCTCGACAGGGGAGACATTT. This codes for CASSEAPFSTGETF. This rearrangement joins TRBV6-1 to TRBJ1-3; 8 bases match TRBD1. This CDR3 region has 14 residues. The germline CDR1 and CDR2 sequences are MNHNS and SASEGT.

At least ten counts were recorded for this clone. The chain has TRBV7-8 and TRBJ1-5; D is unresolved. CDR1 is SGHVS and CDR2 is FQNEAQ in the germline V gene. The V end lost 3 bases, the J end lost 5 bases, and 14 bases lay between the germline ends. The CDR3 length is 15 residues. The CDR3 coding sequence is TGTGCCAGCAGCTTCTCGTTCACAGCCGATCAGCCCCAGCATTTT. Protein product: CASSFSFTADQPQHF.

This clone was seen at least ten times. The J gene is TRBJ2-1, the V gene TRBV7-9; D may be TRBD2 (6 bases). The V end lost 6 bases, the J end lost 4 bases, and 19 bases lay between the germline ends. This CDR3 spans 16 amino acids. The germline V gene encodes CDR1 SEHNR and CDR2 FQNEAQ (reference sequence). The CDR3 sequence is CASRNDGRGFYNEQFF. The CDR3 DNA reads as TGTGCCAGCAGGAATGACGGGAGAGGATTTTACAATGAGCAGTTCTTC. Full variable domain (rest looked up from reference TRBV7-9 and TRBJ2-1): DTGVSQNPRHKITKRGQNVTFRCDPISEHNRLYWYRQTLGQGPEFLTYFQNEAQLEKSRLLSDRFSAERPKGSFSTLEIQRTEQGDSAMYLCASRNDGRGFYNEQFFGPGTRLTVL.

The sample holds a few counts of this clone. The chain has TRBV9 and TRBJ1-5, with D possibly being TRBD1 (5 bases). Trimming shortened V by 0 bases and J by 6 bases, and 13 bases separated the two germline ends. The CDR3 runs 15 residues. Germline V gives CDR1 SGDLS, CDR2 YYNGEE. The CDR3: CASSVDGGSTQPQHF. The DNA for the CDR3 is TGTGCCAGCAGCGTAGACGGGGGGTCTACTCAGCCCCAGCATTTT. Full variable domain (rest looked up from reference TRBV9 and TRBJ1-5): DSGVTQTPKHLITATGQRVTLRCSPRSGDLSVYWYQQSLDQGLQFLIQYYNGEERAKGNILERFSAQQFPDLHSELNLSSLELGDSALYFCASSVDGGSTQPQHFGDGTRLSIL.

This clone has ten or more counts. The rearrangement joins TRBV2 to TRBJ2-7; 7 positions agree with TRBD1. The V gene's germline CDR1 is SNHLY and CDR2 FYNNEI. V dropped 8 bases and J dropped 0; count of bases not matched to a gene: 10. This CDR3 has 15 amino acids. CDR3 in amino acids: CASAKGGAYSYEQYF. The DNA for the CDR3 is TGTGCCAGCGCCAAAGGGGGCGCCTACTCCTACGAGCAGTACTTC.

This clone was seen repeatedly, ten times or more. V and J are TRBV7-9 and TRBJ2-2; 9 nucleotides line up with TRBD2. The germline gives CDR1 SEHNR, CDR2 FQNEAQ (reference sequence). The CDR3 is 17 residues long. With 4 bases clipped from V and 5 bases from J, the junction kept 11 bases outside the gene matches. The CDR3: CASSYLGLAAATGELFF. CDR3 DNA sequence: TGTGCCAGCAGCTACTTGGGACTAGCCGCTGCGACCGGGGAGCTGTTTTTT.

The rearrangement links TRBV28 to TRBJ1-1, with a tentative D call TRBD1 (5 bases). Germline V CDR1 and CDR2: MDHEN, SYDVKM. The V end was cut by 2 bases, the J end by 4 bases, with 14 bases between. There are 15 residues in the CDR3. CDR3 coding DNA: TGTGCCAGCAGTTTAGGCGGGTGGGGGGGCACTGAAGCTTTCTTT. It codes for CASSLGGWGGTEAFF.

This clone was counted only a few times. The chain links TRBV28 to TRBJ2-7; 12 bases are shared with TRBD2. The length of the CDR3 is 15 residues. Germline loops: CDR1 MDHEN, CDR2 SYDVKM. V was pared by 5 bases and J by 4 bases, with 6 bases of the junction left unmatched. In DNA, the CDR3 is TGTGCCAGCAGTATACGACTAGCGGGAGCGTACGAGCAGTACTTC. Translated: CASSIRLAGAYEQYF.

This clone has only a few counts. The CDR3 loop reads CASSSPGETNYGYTF. The CDR3 DNA sequence: TGTGCCAGCAGCTCCCCAGGGGAGACTAACTATGGCTACACCTTC. V and J are TRBV28 and TRBJ1-2, with D possibly matching TRBD1 (6 bases). The CDR3 length is 15 residues. The germline gives CDR1 MDHEN, CDR2 SYDVKM. Trimming cost V 6 bases and J 0 bases, with 14 bases left between them.

The J gene is TRBJ2-3, the V gene TRBV19, with D hard to call. The CDR3 runs to 15 residues. V shed 5 bases and J shed 2 bases, with 14 bases lying between them. Germline-derived CDR1 and CDR2 are LNHDA and SQIVND (reference sequence). The CDR3 DNA follows: TGTGCCAGTAGTGACTGGCCAGTAAACACAGATACGCAGTATTTT. Amino acids: CASSDWPVNTDTQYF.

This clone came up a few times. V usage is TRBV20-1 and J usage is TRBJ2-3; D is possibly TRBD1 (5 bases). The CDR3 totals 11 residues. Per the germline V gene, CDR1 is DFQATT and CDR2 is SNEGSKA (reference sequence). V lost 8 bases to trimming and J lost 4 bases, with 10 bases between them. This chain's CDR3 is CSYQGADTQYF. CDR3 DNA: TGCAGTTACCAGGGTGCAGATACGCAGTATTTT.

This clone was picked up many times. As DNA, the CDR3 is TGTGCCAGTAGTATGGAAGTACAGGACAATGAGCAGTTCTTC. The encoded protein is CASSMEVQDNEQFF. The chain recombines TRBV19 with TRBJ2-1, with D perhaps matching TRBD1 (5 bases). CDR3 length: 14 residues. Trimming removed 3 bases from V and 5 bases from J, with 11 bases in between. Germline assignment: CDR1 LNHDA and CDR2 SQIVND (reference sequence).

This clone was detected only a few times. The chain employs TRBV4-2 and TRBJ2-1, with D possibly matching TRBD2 (5 bases). Germline V gives CDR1 LGHNA, CDR2 YNFKEQ. The CDR3 length is 15 residues. The V and J ends lost 0 bases and 9 bases respectively, with 15 bases between them. CDR3 amino acids: CASSQETLEVGEQFF. The CDR3 nucleotides are TGTGCCAGCAGCCAAGAAACACTAGAAGTGGGTGAGCAGTTCTTC.

This clone has just a few counts. This chain uses TRBV6-5 with TRBJ1-1; D ambiguous. The germline gives CDR1 MNHEY, CDR2 SVGAGI. The CDR3 has 14 amino acids. V lost 6 bases and J lost 4, with 15 bases in between. CDR3 loop: CASSPGSFPTEAFF. In nucleotides, the CDR3 is TGTGCCAGCAGCCCAGGATCGTTTCCCACTGAAGCTTTCTTT.